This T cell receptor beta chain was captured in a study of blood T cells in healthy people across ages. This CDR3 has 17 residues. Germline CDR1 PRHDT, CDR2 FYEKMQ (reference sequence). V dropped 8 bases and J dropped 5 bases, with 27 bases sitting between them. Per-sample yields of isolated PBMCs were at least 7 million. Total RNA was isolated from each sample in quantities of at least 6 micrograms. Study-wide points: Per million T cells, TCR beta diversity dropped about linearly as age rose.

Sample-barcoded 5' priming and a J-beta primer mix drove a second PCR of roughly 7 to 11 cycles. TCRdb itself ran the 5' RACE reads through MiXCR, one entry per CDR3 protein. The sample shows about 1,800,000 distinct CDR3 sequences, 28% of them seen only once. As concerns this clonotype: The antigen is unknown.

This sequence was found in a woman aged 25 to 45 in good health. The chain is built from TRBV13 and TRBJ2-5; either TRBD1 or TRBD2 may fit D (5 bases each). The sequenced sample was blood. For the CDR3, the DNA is TGTGCCAGCGGCCAGGCCGGGGCTGTCGGTCCCCAGGAGACCCAGTACTTC. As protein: CASGQAGAVGPQETQYF.